These T cell receptor beta chains were read from a single sample in a study of blood T cell repertoires in COVID-19. Sequencing was performed with immunoSEQ multiplex PCR; in TCRdb, only in-frame clones are kept and a portion is missing. The sample lists almost 200,000 clones; around four fifths were seen once. Material for sequencing was peripheral blood. All receptors come from a man in his sixties with COVID-19, enrolled during active disease. CDR3s include the opening cysteine and the closing phenylalanine or tryptophan. Fields, in order: clone size, V gene, J gene, D gene, CDR3 DNA, CDR3 protein. The D gene is left open where the match is weak. Not every row has a clone size; where given, it reads once, few, many or a size class.

.	TRBV6-5	TRBJ1-5	.	TGTGCCAGCAGTTCGACAGGAAATCAGCCCCAGCATTTT	CASSSTGNQPQHF
.	TRBV7-2	TRBJ1-2	.	TGTGCCAGCAGCTTAGCTCCCCAGGGTAGGGGCTACACCTTC	CASSLAPQGRGYTF
once	TRBV6-5	TRBJ2-1	.	TGTGCCAGCATCCCAAGGGGCGACTCCTACAATGAGCAGTTCTTC	CASIPRGDSYNEQFF
once	TRBV29-1	TRBJ2-6	TRBD1	TGCAGCGTTTCGCAGGGGGCGTCAGGGGCCAACGTCCTGACTTTC	CSVSQGASGANVLTF
.	TRBV3-1/TRBV3-2	TRBJ2-7	.	TGTGCCAGCAGCCAAGGAGCGGTTGATCCCTACGAGCAGTACTTC	CASSQGAVDPYEQYF
.	TRBV3-1/TRBV3-2	TRBJ1-4	.	TGTGCCAGCTCTTACCCGGCGGGAGGGCGTGGGGAAAAACTGTTTTTT	CASSYPAGGRGEKLFF
few	TRBV5-5	TRBJ1-2	.	TGTGCCAGCAGCCCCACCCCACAGGGTAACTATGGCTACACCTTC	CASSPTPQGNYGYTF
.	TRBV6-5	TRBJ2-7	TRBD2	TGTGCCAGCAGCCAACAGCGGGGGGGCGGCGAGCAGTACTTC	CASSQQRGGGEQYF
.	TRBV5-8	TRBJ1-2	.	TGTGCCAGCAGCTTTAGTCGGGGGATCTATGGCTACACCTTC	CASSFSRGIYGYTF
.	TRBV12-3/TRBV12-4	TRBJ2-7	TRBD1	TGTGCCAGCAGTTCGGGACAGGCCCACGAGCAGTACTTC	CASSSGQAHEQYF
.	TRBV10-3	TRBJ1-3	TRBD1	TGTGCCATCAGTGGGATGGGACAGAACTCTGGAAACACCATATATTTT	CAISGMGQNSGNTIYF
.	TRBV6-4	TRBJ1-5	.	TGTGCCAGCAGGCCACAGGGTAACAGCAATCAGCCCCAGCATTTT	CASRPQGNSNQPQHF
.	TRBV20-1	TRBJ1-1	.	TGCAGTGCTAGTCGGGAGGGGAGCGTGAACACTGAAGCTTTCTTT	CSASREGSVNTEAFF
.	TRBV27	TRBJ1-2	TRBD1	TGTGCCAGCAGTTCGACAGGGAACTATGGCTACACCTTC	CASSSTGNYGYTF
.	TRBV10-3	TRBJ2-2	TRBD1	TGTGCCATCAGCGGACAGGGGGCGGGCACCGGGGAGCTGTTTTTT	CAISGQGAGTGELFF
.	TRBV12-2	TRBJ1-2	.	TGTGCAAGTCGCTTACCTCCGGGACAGGGGGCGCGGGTTGGTGGCTACACCTTC	CASRLPPGQGARVGGYTF
.	TRBV29-1	TRBJ2-6	.	TGCAGCGTCCTATCCTCTGGGGCCAACGTCCTGACTTTC	CSVLSSGANVLTF
.	TRBV2	TRBJ1-6	.	TGTGCCAGCAGTCAGACAGCTTACGATTCACCCCTCCACTTT	CASSQTAYDSPLHF